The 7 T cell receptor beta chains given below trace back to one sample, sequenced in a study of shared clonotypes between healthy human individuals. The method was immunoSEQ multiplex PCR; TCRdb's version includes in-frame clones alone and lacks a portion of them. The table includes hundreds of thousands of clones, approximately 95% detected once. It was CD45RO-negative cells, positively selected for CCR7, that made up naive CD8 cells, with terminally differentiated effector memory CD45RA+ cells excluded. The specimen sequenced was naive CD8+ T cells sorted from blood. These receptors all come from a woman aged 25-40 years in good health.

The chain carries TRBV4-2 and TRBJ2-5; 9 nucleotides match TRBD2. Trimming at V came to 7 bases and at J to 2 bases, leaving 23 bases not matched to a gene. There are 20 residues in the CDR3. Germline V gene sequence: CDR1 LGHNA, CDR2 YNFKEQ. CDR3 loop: CASNFHPGAGGPVRQETQYF. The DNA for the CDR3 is TGTGCCAGCAACTTTCATCCGGGGGCGGGAGGGCCGGTGAGGCAAGAGACCCAGTACTTC.

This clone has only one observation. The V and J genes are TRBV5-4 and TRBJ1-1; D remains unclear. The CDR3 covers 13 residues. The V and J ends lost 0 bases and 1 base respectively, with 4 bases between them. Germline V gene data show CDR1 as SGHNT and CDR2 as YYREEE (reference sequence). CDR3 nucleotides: TGTGCCAGCAGCTTGGAGTCGAACACTGAAGCTTTCTTT. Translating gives CASSLESNTEAFF.

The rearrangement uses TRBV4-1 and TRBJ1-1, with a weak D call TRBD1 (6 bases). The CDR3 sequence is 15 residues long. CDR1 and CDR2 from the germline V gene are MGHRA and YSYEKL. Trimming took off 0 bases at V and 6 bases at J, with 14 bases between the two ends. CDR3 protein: CASSQEKGGYAEAFF. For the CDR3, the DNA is TGCGCCAGCAGCCAAGAGAAGGGGGGCTACGCTGAAGCTTTCTTT.

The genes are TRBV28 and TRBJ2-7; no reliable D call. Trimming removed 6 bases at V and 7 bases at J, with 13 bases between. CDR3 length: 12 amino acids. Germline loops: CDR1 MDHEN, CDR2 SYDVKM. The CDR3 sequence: CASSQTRWEQYF. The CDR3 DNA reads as TGTGCCAGCAGCCAAACAAGATGGGAGCAGTACTTC.

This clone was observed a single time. The CDR3 DNA is TGTGCCAGCAGCGATCGGGAGCGGGAGAAGTACAATGAGCAGTTCTTC. Protein: CASSDREREKYNEQFF. V usage is TRBV7-9 and J usage is TRBJ2-1; 8 bases align to TRBD2. V lost 5 bases to trimming and J lost 4 bases; unmatched junction nucleotides: 10. From germline, CDR1 is SEHNR and CDR2 FQNEAQ (reference sequence). The CDR3 runs 16 residues.

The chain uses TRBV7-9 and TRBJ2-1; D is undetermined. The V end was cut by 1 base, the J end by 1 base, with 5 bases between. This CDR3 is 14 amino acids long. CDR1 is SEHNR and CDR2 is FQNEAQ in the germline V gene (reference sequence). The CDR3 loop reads CASSLDHSYNEQFF. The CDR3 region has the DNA TGTGCCAGCAGCTTAGATCATTCCTACAATGAGCAGTTCTTC.

CDR3 bases: TGTGCCAGCAGCTCGGGACTGAGCAACGAGCAGTACTTC. Residues: CASSSGLSNEQYF. J is TRBJ2-7 and V is TRBV5-8; D is perhaps TRBD2 (6 bases). V was pared by 3 bases and J by 5 bases, with 12 bases between. CDR1 is SGHTS, CDR2 YDEGEE, per germline. This CDR3 is built from 13 residues.